This T cell receptor beta chain stems from a study of blood T cells in healthy people across ages. A second PCR, run for about 6 to 11 cycles, used a sample-barcoded 5' primer plus a J-beta primer mix. Template switching added a 12-random-nucleotide identifier to every cDNA molecule. TCRdb re-called the 5' RACE reads with MiXCR, one entry per CDR3 protein. The sample records around 1.7 million distinct CDR3 sequences, approximately 30% being singletons. The germline V gene has CDR1 SEHNR and CDR2 FQNEAQ (reference sequence). CDR3 size: 17 residues. The V segment lost 5 bases and the J segment 0 bases; nucleotides outside the gene matches: 4. This clonotype was recorded a few times.

The specimen sequenced was blood. This receptor was obtained from a woman in her 30s in good health. The J gene is TRBJ2-5, the V gene TRBV7-9; 15 bases align to TRBD2. CDR3 sequence reads: CASSPGLAGGNQETQYF. The CDR3 nucleotides are TGTGCCAGCAGCCCGGGACTAGCGGGGGGCAACCAAGAGACCCAGTACTTC.